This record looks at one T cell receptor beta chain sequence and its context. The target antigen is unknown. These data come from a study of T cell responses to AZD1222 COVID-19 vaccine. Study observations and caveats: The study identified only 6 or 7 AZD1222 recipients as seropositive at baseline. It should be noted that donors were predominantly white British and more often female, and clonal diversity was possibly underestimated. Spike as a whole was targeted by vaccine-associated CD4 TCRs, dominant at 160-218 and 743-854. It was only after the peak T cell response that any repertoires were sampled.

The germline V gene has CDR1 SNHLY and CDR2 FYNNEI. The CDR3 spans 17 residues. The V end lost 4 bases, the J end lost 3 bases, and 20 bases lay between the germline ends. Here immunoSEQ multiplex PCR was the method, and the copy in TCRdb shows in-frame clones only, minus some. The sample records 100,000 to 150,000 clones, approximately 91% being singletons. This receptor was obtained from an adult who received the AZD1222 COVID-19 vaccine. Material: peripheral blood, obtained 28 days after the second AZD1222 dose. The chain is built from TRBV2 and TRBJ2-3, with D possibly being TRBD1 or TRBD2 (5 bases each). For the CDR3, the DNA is TGTGCCAGCAGTGGTAAGGGGACCCATAAAGGGACAGATACGCAGTATTTT. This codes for CASSGKGTHKGTDTQYF.